The text below deals with one T cell receptor beta chain. The primer mix had 60 Vbeta and 13 Jbeta primers. Clones were read by immunoSEQ multiplex PCR, and TCRdb kept only the in-frame ones, dropping some. The sample carries 130,000 to 150,000 clones, 75% to 80% recorded once. The data were taken from a study of cytomegalovirus exposure and HLA in healthy donors. V was clipped by 9 bases and J by 7 bases; unmatched bases: 3. Germline V gives CDR1 MGHDK, CDR2 SYGVNS. The CDR3 has 13 amino acids. This receptor was identified in a woman between 25 and 40 years old in good health and CMV-seronegative. Sequencing was carried out using PBMCs. The V gene is TRBV25-1, the J gene TRBJ1-6, with 10 bases fitting TRBD1. The CDR3 DNA sequence: TGTGCCAGTCGGGACAGGGGAAATTCACCCCTCCACTTT. It encodes CASRDRGNSPLHF.